This T cell receptor (beta chain) originates from a study of PD-1 blockade in classical Hodgkin lymphoma. Every patient was affected by relapse after autologous stem cell transplantation, while exposure to brentuximab vedotin was not uniform. CDR3 length: 16 residues. Germline assignment: CDR1 SGHNT and CDR2 YYREEE (reference sequence). V shed 4 bases, J shed 8 bases, and the junction held 11 bases outside the gene matches. As for this clone: Its antigen remains unidentified.

The study, taken as a whole, reports: CD4+ but not CD8+ TCR diversity rose significantly by C4D1.

Generated by immunoSEQ multiplex PCR, the TCRdb table keeps only in-frame clones and is missing some. The data hold roughly 25,000 clones, with roughly 82% observed a single time. The sequence derives from a human donor with classical Hodgkin lymphoma. The chain recombines TRBV5-4 with TRBJ1-6, with 8 nucleotides matching TRBD1. Here the sequenced sample was peripheral blood mononuclear cells (PBMCs), taken before the second cycle of nivolumab. CDR3 DNA: TGTGCCAGCAGCCTAGGACAGGGAAGGGCGGATTCACCCCTCCACTTT. Translating gives CASSLGQGRADSPLHF.